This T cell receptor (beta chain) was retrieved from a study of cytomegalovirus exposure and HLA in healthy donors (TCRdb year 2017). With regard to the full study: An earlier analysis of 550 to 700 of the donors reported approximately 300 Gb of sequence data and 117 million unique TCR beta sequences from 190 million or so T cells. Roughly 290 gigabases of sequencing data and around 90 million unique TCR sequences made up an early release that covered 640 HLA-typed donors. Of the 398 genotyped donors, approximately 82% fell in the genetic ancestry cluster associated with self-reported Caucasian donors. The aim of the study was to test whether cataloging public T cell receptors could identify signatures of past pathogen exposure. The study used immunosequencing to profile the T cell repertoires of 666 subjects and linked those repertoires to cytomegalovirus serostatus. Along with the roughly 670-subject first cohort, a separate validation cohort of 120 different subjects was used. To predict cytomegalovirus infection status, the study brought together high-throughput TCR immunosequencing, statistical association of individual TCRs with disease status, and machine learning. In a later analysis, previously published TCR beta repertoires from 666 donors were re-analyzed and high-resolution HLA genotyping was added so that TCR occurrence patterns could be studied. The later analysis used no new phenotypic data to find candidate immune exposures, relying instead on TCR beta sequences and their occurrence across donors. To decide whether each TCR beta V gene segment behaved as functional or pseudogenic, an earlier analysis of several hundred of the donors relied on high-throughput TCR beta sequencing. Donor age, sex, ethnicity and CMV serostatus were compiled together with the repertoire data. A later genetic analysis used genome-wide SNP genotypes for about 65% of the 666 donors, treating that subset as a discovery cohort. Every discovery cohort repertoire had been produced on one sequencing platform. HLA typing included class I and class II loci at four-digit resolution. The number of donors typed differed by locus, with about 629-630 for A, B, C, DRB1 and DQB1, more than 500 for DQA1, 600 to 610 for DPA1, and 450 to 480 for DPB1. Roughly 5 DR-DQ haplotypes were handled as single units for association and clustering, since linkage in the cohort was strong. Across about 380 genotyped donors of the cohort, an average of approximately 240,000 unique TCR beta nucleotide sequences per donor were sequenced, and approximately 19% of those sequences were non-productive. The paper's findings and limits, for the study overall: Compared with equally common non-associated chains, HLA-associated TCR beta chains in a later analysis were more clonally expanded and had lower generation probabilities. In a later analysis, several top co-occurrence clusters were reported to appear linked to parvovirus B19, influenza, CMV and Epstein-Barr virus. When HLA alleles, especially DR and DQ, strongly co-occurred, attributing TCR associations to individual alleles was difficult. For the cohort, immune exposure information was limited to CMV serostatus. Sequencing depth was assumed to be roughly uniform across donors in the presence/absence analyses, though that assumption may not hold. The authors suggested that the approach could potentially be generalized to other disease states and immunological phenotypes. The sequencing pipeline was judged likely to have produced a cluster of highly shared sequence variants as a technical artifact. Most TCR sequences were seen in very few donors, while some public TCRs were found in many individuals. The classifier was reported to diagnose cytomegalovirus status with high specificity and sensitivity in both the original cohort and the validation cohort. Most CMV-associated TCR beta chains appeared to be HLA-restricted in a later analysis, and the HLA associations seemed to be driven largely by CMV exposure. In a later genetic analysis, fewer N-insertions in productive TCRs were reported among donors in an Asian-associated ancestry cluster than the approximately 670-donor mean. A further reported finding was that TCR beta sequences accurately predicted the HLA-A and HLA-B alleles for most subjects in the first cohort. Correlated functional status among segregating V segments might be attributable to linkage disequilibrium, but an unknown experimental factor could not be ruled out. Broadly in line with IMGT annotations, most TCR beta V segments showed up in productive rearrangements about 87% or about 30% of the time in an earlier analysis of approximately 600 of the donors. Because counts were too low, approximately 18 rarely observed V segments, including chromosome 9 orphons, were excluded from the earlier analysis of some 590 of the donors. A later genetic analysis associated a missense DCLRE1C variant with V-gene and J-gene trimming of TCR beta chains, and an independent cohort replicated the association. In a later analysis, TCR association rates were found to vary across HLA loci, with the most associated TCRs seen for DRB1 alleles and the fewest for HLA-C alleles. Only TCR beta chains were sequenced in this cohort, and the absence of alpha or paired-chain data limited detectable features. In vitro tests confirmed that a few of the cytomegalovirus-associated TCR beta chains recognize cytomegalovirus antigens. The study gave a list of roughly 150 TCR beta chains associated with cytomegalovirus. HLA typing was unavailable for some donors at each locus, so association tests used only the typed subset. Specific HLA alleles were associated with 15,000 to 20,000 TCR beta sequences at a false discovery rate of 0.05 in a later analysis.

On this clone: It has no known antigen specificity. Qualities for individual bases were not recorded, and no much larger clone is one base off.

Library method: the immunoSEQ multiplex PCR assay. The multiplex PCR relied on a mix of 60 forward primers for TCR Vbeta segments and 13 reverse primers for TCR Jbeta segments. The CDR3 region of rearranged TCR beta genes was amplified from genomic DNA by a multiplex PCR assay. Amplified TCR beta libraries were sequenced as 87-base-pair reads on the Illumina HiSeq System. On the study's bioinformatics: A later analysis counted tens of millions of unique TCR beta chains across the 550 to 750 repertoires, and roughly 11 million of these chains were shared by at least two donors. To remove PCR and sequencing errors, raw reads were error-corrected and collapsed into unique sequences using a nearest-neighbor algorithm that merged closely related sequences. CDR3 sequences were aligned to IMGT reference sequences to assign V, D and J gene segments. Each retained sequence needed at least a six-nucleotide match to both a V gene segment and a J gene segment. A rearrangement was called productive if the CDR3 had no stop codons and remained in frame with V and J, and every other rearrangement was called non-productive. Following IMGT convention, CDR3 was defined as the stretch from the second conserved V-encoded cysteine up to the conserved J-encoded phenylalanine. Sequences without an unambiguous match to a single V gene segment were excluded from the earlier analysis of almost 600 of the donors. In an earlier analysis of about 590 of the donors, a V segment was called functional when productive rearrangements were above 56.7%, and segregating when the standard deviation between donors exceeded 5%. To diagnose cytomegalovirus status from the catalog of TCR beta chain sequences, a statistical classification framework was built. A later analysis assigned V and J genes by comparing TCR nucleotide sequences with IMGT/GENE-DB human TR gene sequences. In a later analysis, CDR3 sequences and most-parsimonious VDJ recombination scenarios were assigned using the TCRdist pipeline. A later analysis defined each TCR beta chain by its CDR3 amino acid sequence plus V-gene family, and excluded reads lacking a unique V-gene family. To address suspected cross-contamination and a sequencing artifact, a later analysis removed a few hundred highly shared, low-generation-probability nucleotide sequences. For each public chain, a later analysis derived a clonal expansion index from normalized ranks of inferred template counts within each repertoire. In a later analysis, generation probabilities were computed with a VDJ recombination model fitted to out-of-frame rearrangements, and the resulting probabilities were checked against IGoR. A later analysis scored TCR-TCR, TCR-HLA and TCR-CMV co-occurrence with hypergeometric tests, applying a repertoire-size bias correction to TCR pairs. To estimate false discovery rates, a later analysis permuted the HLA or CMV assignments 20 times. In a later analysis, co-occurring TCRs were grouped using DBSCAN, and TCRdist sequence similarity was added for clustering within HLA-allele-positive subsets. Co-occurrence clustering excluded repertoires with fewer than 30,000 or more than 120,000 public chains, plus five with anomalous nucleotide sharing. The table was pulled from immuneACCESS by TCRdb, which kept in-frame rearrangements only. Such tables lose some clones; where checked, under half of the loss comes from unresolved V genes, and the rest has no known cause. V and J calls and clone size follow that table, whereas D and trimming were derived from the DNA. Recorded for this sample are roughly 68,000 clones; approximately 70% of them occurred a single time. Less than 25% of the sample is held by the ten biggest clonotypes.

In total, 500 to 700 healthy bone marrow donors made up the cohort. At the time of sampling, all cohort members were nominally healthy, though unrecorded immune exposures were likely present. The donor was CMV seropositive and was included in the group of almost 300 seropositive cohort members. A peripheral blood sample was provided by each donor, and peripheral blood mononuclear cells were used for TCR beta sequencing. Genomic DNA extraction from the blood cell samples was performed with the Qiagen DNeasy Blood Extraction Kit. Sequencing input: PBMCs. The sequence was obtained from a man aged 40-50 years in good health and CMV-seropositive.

The bases read TGTGCCAGCAGGCTAGACCCTAACTATGGCTACACCTTC. This is translated as CASRLDPNYGYTF. The chain is assembled from TRBV6-5 and TRBJ1-2; the D gene cannot be named for sure. The germline ends are 8 bases apart after V is trimmed by 6 bases and J by 0 bases. CDR1 is given as MNHEY and CDR2 as SVGAGI, both from the germline V gene. Reading from cysteine to phenylalanine, the CDR3 counts 13 amino acids. Only the CDR3 part of the read is kept: 39 bases, read in frame from the first base.